The sequence of this T cell receptor (beta chain) was determined in a study of control samples from healthy donors and cancer patients. This CDR3 is 16 amino acids long. CDR1 and CDR2 (germline): SEHNR, FQNEAQ (reference sequence). Germline trimming cut 3 bases from V and 5 bases from J; bases unmatched to any gene: 9. Sequenced by immunoSEQ multiplex PCR; TCRdb stores in-frame clones only, minus some. Found here are approximately 160,000 clones, about 90% of them singletons; the top ten hold roughly 0.7%. The source of this sequence is a woman in her twenties or thirties in good health. The sequenced sample consisted of blood. The gene calls are TRBV7-9 and TRBJ2-1; 8 bases are a match to TRBD2. CDR3 nucleotide sequence: TGTGCCAGCAGCTTGTCCGGGAGGGCCTTCGACAATGAGCAGTTCTTC. Amino acids: CASSLSGRAFDNEQFF.